This record looks at one TCR beta chain sequence and its context. These data originate in a study of blood T cell repertoires in COVID-19. Study context: Donors in the United States, Italy and Spain gave samples during acute or convalescent COVID-19.

The germline V gene has CDR1 MNHEY and CDR2 SVGEGT. Trimming took 7 bases from V and 7 from J; bases not matched to a gene: 7. There are 14 residues in the CDR3. As handled by the study authors: Reference gene primer amplification gave nucleated cell count estimates. Assay used: immunoSEQ multiplex PCR; TCRdb lists only in-frame clones, some missing. V and J calls and clone size are copied from that table; D and trimming were computed from the DNA. The table lists around 71,000 clones, approximately 86% of them singletons, with 1.9% in the top ten. This TCR was recovered from a woman in her fifties or sixties with acute or convalescent COVID-19. The V call is TRBV6-2 or TRBV6-3, the J call TRBJ1-6; TRBD1 aligns across 7 bases. Sequenced sample: peripheral blood. CDR3 sequence (DNA): TGTGCCAGCAACCCCGGGACAGCCAATTCACCCCTCCACTTT. Encoded protein: CASNPGTANSPLHF.